A selection of T cell receptor beta chains follows, all from one sample in a study of blood T cell repertoires in COVID-19. Libraries were prepared by immunoSEQ multiplex PCR; TCRdb keeps only in-frame clonotypes and omits some of them. The sample has approximately 170,000 clones; roughly 84% are singletons. Input material: peripheral blood. The receptors derive from a man aged 80 or over with COVID-19, enrolled during active disease. Each CDR3 is given with its conserved first and last residue. Fields, in order: V gene, J gene, CDR3 length, clone size, D gene, CDR3 DNA, CDR3 protein. D genes are given only for firm matches. Rows may omit the clone size; those that give it use once, few, many or a size class.

v_gene: TRBV28; j_gene: TRBJ1-2; len: 12; abundance: -; d_gene: -; CDR3nt: TGTGCCAGCAGCCGACTGAACTATGGCTACACCTTC; CDR3aa: CASSRLNYGYTF
v_gene: TRBV4-2; j_gene: TRBJ2-5; len: 18; abundance: once; d_gene: TRBD2; CDR3nt: TGTGCCAGCAGCCCCCGCAGGGGAGCGGGGGGGAGCGAAGAGACCCAGTACTTC; CDR3aa: CASSPRRGAGGSEETQYF
v_gene: TRBV11-3; j_gene: TRBJ1-1; len: 18; abundance: -; d_gene: -; CDR3nt: TGTGCCAGCAGCTTCCTAGGTACAGGGTCTTGGGTGAACACTGAAGCTTTCTTT; CDR3aa: CASSFLGTGSWVNTEAFF
v_gene: TRBV10-2; j_gene: TRBJ1-1; len: 16; abundance: -; d_gene: TRBD1; CDR3nt: TGCGCCAGCAGTGAGAGAGGACAGGGGGTGTATACTGAAGCTTTCTTT; CDR3aa: CASSERGQGVYTEAFF
v_gene: TRBV5-4; j_gene: TRBJ1-3; len: 15; abundance: -; d_gene: -; CDR3nt: TGTGCCAGCAGCTTGGACAGCTTCTCTGGAAACACCATATATTTT; CDR3aa: CASSLDSFSGNTIYF
v_gene: TRBV9; j_gene: TRBJ2-5; len: 14; abundance: -; d_gene: -; CDR3nt: TGTGCCAGCAGCGTAGAAGCGGCCCAAGAGACCCAGTACTTC; CDR3aa: CASSVEAAQETQYF
v_gene: TRBV4-3; j_gene: TRBJ2-5; len: 14; abundance: -; d_gene: -; CDR3nt: TGCGCCAGCAGCCAAGGAAACAGGGAAGAGACCCAGTACTTC; CDR3aa: CASSQGNREETQYF
v_gene: TRBV13; j_gene: TRBJ2-4; len: 16; abundance: -; d_gene: TRBD1; CDR3nt: TGTGCCAGCAGCCGAGGACAGGGACGAGCCAAAAACATTCAGTACTTC; CDR3aa: CASSRGQGRAKNIQYF
v_gene: TRBV2; j_gene: TRBJ1-5; len: 14; abundance: few; d_gene: TRBD1; CDR3nt: TGTGCCAGCGTTAGAGGGCAGGGGGCCCGGCCCCAGCATTTT; CDR3aa: CASVRGQGARPQHF
v_gene: TRBV10-3; j_gene: TRBJ2-5; len: 13; abundance: -; d_gene: -; CDR3nt: TGTGCCATAGCCTCCCGTCTCCAAGAGACCCAGTACTTC; CDR3aa: CAIASRLQETQYF
v_gene: TRBV4-2; j_gene: TRBJ2-7; len: 14; abundance: -; d_gene: -; CDR3nt: TGTGCCAGCAGCCTGGGGCAGGGTGTGTACGAGCAGTACTTC; CDR3aa: CASSLGQGVYEQYF
v_gene: TRBV6-2/TRBV6-3; j_gene: TRBJ2-1; len: 14; abundance: -; d_gene: -; CDR3nt: TGTGCCAGCAGTTACCTGAGCTCCTACAATGAGCAGTTCTTC; CDR3aa: CASSYLSSYNEQFF
v_gene: TRBV4-2; j_gene: TRBJ2-5; len: 17; abundance: -; d_gene: TRBD2; CDR3nt: TGTGCCAGCAGCCAAGATGGCGGGGGGAACCTCCAAGAGACCCAGTACTTC; CDR3aa: CASSQDGGGNLQETQYF
v_gene: TRBV5-1; j_gene: TRBJ2-5; len: 16; abundance: -; d_gene: -; CDR3nt: TGCGCCAGCAGCTTGCCCCCTGGGGGCATATCCGAGACCCAGTACTTC; CDR3aa: CASSLPPGGISETQYF
v_gene: TRBV4-1; j_gene: TRBJ1-5; len: 13; abundance: once; d_gene: -; CDR3nt: TGCGCCAGCAGCCAAGTACTAGGAGGGCCCCAGCATTTT; CDR3aa: CASSQVLGGPQHF